This is a list of T cell receptor beta chains from one sample in a study of CD8+CD57+ T cells in acquired aplastic anemia. Each CDR3 protein is one row after TCRdb ran MiXCR on the reads. The table has fewer than 200,000 distinct CDR3 sequences, approximately 48% seen once. The specimen was sorted CD4+, CD8+, or CD8+CD57+ T cells (not recorded which) from PBMCs. Every receptor here comes from a human donor with aplastic anemia. Both conserved end residues are part of each CDR3. The D gene is left open where the match is weak. The size field is filled for only some rows; it gives once, few, many or a size class.

TRBV6-5	TRBJ2-7	14	TRBD1	-	TGTGCCAGCAGTTCCCCGGGACAGGCGGGGGAGCAGTACTTC	CASSSPGQAGEQYF
TRBV7-2	TRBJ2-7	15	-	many	TGTGCCAGCAGCTTTCCCCGACTAGATAACTACGAGCAGTACTTC	CASSFPRLDNYEQYF
TRBV19	TRBJ1-1	12	-	-	TGTGCCAGTAGTATAGTAAACGGGGTGGCTTTCTTT	CASSIVNGVAFF
TRBV6-5	TRBJ2-5	15	-	many	TGTGCCAGCAGTTCGGCGGCAGGGGAGTTGGAGACCCAGTACTTC	CASSSAAGELETQYF
TRBV11-1	TRBJ2-1	17	TRBD2	once	TGTGCCAGCAGCCCCCCGGAGGGCGCGGGAGGGATCAATGAGCAGTTCTTC	CASSPPEGAGGINEQFF
TRBV4-1	TRBJ2-3	14	-	-	TGCGCCAGCAGCCAAGGCCGTGCCCCAGATACGCAGTATTTT	CASSQGRAPDTQYF
TRBV2	TRBJ2-5	13	-	-	TGTGCCAGCAGTAGCGACCTAGAAGAGACCCAGTACTTC	CASSSDLEETQYF
TRBV19	TRBJ1-5	15	-	once	TGTGCCAGTAGTAATACAGGTTATAGCAATCAGCCCCAGCATTTT	CASSNTGYSNQPQHF
TRBV10-3	TRBJ1-1	14	-	many	TGTGCCATCAGTGATGGCAAGCAAAACACTGAAGCTTTCTTT	CAISDGKQNTEAFF
TRBV29-1	TRBJ1-4	15	TRBD1	many	TGCAGCTCCCGGACAGGTCGTTCAACTAATGAAAAACTGTTTTTT	CSSRTGRSTNEKLFF
TRBV9	TRBJ1-1	12	-	-	TGTGCCAGCAGCGGCGGGGCCGGCGAGGCTTTCTTT	CASSGGAGEAFF
TRBV7-9	TRBJ2-1	12	-	few	TGTGCCAGCAGCTTAACGGGCAATGAGCAGTTCTTC	CASSLTGNEQFF
TRBV7-8	TRBJ2-7	12	-	many	TGTGCCAGCAGCCCCCGCTCCTACGAGCAGTACTTC	CASSPRSYEQYF
TRBV11-2	TRBJ2-2	16	TRBD2	-	TGTGCCAGCAGCCCTAGAACTAGCGGTTACACCGGGGAGCTGTCTTTT	CASSPRTSGYTGELSF
TRBV5-4	TRBJ1-2	14	TRBD1	many	TGTGCCAGCAGCATAACCGGGACAGCTGATTTGCGCACCTTC	CASSITGTADLRTF
TRBV11-2	TRBJ2-7	16	TRBD1	-	TGTGCCAGCAGCCAAACGGGACAGGCGAGCTCCTACGAGCAGTACTTC	CASSQTGQASSYEQYF
TRBV15	TRBJ1-5	15	-	-	TGTGCCACCAGCAGGGGTGCAAGGGGAAATCAGCCCCAGCATTTT	CATSRGARGNQPQHF
TRBV2	TRBJ2-2	14	TRBD1	-	TGTGCCAGCAGGTGGACAGGGGGGACCGGGGAGCTGTTTTTT	CASRWTGGTGELFF
TRBV10-3	TRBJ1-5	16	TRBD1	-	TGTGCCATCAGTGAGTCCCGACAGGGGCCAGGGGAGACCCAGCATTTT	CAISESRQGPGETQHF
TRBV28	TRBJ1-5	15	TRBD1	few	TGTGCCAGCAGTTTACCGGACAGGGCTGGTCAGCCCCAGCATTTT	CASSLPDRAGQPQHF
TRBV3-1	TRBJ1-1	14	-	-	TGTGCCAGCAGCCCTCTCATATTGAACACTGAAGCTTTCTTT	CASSPLILNTEAFF
TRBV2	TRBJ2-7	13	-	-	TGTGCCAGCAGTGACCCGTCATCCTACGAGCAGTACTTC	CASSDPSSYEQYF
TRBV10-3	TRBJ1-2	15	-	medium-sized	TGTGCCATCAGTCACGGACAACGGCTTAACTATGGCTACACCTTC	CAISHGQRLNYGYTF
TRBV2	TRBJ2-2	13	-	-	TGTGCCAGCAGCCCCGCTGAGACCGGGGAGCTGTTTTTT	CASSPAETGELFF
TRBV7-2	TRBJ1-2	12	-	-	TGTGCCAGCAGCCCAGGGTCAGGCGGCTACACCTTC	CASSPGSGGYTF
TRBV7-7	TRBJ2-2	16	TRBD2	-	TGTGCTAGCAGGCCCACTAGCGGGAAGAACACCGGGGAGCTGTTTTTT	CASRPTSGKNTGELFF
TRBV15	TRBJ1-2	14	-	-	TGTGCCACCAGCGTCAGTCCAGCTAACTATGGCTACACCTTC	CATSVSPANYGYTF
TRBV10-3	TRBJ2-5	12	-	-	TGTGCCAGCAGGGTACTAGCTGAGACCCAGTACTTC	CASRVLAETQYF
TRBV7-2	TRBJ1-5	12	-	many	TGTGCCAGCAGCTCCCAGACATTTATTCAGCATTTT	CASSSQTFIQHF
TRBV20-1	TRBJ2-5	13	-	many	TGCAGTGCAAAAAGGGGGGCTGAAGGGACCCAGTACTTC	CSAKRGAEGTQYF
TRBV6-1	TRBJ2-5	15	-	once	TGTGCCAGCATGCAGCGGCAATATTCCCAAGAGACCCAGTACTTC	CASMQRQYSQETQYF
TRBV11-1	TRBJ2-3	15	TRBD2	-	TGTGCCAGCAGAACGACTAGCTTCGGCACAGATACGCAGTATTTT	CASRTTSFGTDTQYF
TRBV19	TRBJ2-5	15	TRBD1	-	TGTGCCAGTAGTTCCCCCGGGACAGGGATGGAGACCCAGTACTTC	CASSSPGTGMETQYF
TRBV5-1	TRBJ2-7	14	-	-	TGCGCCAGCAGCTCGATGGACAGAACCTACGAGCAGTACTTC	CASSSMDRTYEQYF
TRBV7-2	TRBJ1-1	13	TRBD1	-	TGTGCCAGCAGCCTTACGGGACAGGCTGAAGCTTTCTTT	CASSLTGQAEAFF
TRBV25-1	TRBJ1-1	16	-	many	TGTGCCAGCAGTGGATACCCCGGGGCGGGGAACACTGAAGCTTTCTTT	CASSGYPGAGNTEAFF
TRBV7-8	TRBJ2-5	15	TRBD2	-	TGTGCCAGCAGCCCGACCCGGACTAGCGGGCAGACCCAGTACTTC	CASSPTRTSGQTQYF
TRBV27	TRBJ1-2	16	-	-	TGTGCCAGCAGTTTACGCGGGACCGCAACTATCTCTGGCTACACCTTC	CASSLRGTATISGYTF
TRBV5-5	TRBJ1-4	15	TRBD1	many	TGTGCCAGCAGCTTGGCCGGACAGGGGATAGGAAAACTGTTTTTT	CASSLAGQGIGKLFF
TRBV20-1	TRBJ1-5	14	TRBD1	-	TGCAGTGCTAGTAGACAGGGGTCGACTCAGCCCCAGCATTTT	CSASRQGSTQPQHF
TRBV29-1	TRBJ2-1	12	-	few	TGCAGCGTCAGCTTGAAGGTCGGTGAGCAGTTCTTC	CSVSLKVGEQFF
TRBV9	TRBJ2-7	15	TRBD1	many	TGTGCCAGCAGCGTGGGACAGGGGATGACCTACGAGCAGTACTTC	CASSVGQGMTYEQYF
TRBV5-6	TRBJ2-7	16	TRBD1	-	TGTGCCAGCAGCATCCGTAGACAGGGACCGACCTACGAGCAGTACTTC	CASSIRRQGPTYEQYF
TRBV29-1	TRBJ1-6	16	-	few	TGCAGCGTTTGTAGAGACCCAGATACCTATAATTCACCCCTCCACTTT	CSVCRDPDTYNSPLHF
TRBV12-3/TRBV12-4	TRBJ1-2	11	-	many	TGTGCCAGCAGTTTAAAGTATGGCTACACCTTC	CASSLKYGYTF
TRBV5-4	TRBJ2-7	15	TRBD1	many	TGTGCCAGCAGCAGGACAGGGGCCCTTACCTACGAGCAGTACTTC	CASSRTGALTYEQYF
TRBV2	TRBJ2-7	11	-	-	TGTGCCAGCAGGACAGCCGGAGGGCAGTACTTC	CASRTAGGQYF
TRBV11-2	TRBJ2-1	15	TRBD2	-	TGTGCCAGCAGCAGACAAGCGGGGGGGCTCAATGAGCAGTTCTTC	CASSRQAGGLNEQFF
TRBV7-6	TRBJ1-4	14	-	-	TGTGCCAGCAGCTTTTCCCCTACTAATGAAAAACTGTTTTTT	CASSFSPTNEKLFF
TRBV19	TRBJ2-5	13	-	-	TGTGCCAGGCAGATAGGAGATCAAGAGACCCAGTACTTC	CARQIGDQETQYF